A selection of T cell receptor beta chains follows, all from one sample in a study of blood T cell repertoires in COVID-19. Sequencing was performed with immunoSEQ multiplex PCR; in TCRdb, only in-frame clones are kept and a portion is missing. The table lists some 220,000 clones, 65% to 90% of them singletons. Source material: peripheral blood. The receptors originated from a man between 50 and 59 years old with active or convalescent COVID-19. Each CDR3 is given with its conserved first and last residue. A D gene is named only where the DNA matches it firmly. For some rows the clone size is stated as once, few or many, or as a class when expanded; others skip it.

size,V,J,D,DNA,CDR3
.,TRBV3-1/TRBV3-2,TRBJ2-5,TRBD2,TGTGCCAGCAGCACGTCTGCGGGGGAAGAGACCCAGTACTTC,CASSTSAGEETQYF
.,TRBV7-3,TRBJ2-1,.,TGTGCCAGCAGCTTAATGGCAGGGCCAGGCGAGCAGTTCTTC,CASSLMAGPGEQFF
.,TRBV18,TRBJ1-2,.,TGTGCCAGCACTTGGGACACCTTCTATGGCTACACCTTC,CASTWDTFYGYTF
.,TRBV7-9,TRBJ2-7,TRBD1,TGTGCCAGCAGCTCCGGACAGGGGTTGTACGAGCAGTACTTC,CASSSGQGLYEQYF
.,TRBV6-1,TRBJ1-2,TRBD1,TGTGCCAGCAGTAGCCCGGACAGGGGGCGCGATGGCTACACCTTC,CASSSPDRGRDGYTF
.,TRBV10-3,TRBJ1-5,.,TGTGCCATCAGTGAGGACCAGGCGGGTCAGCCCCAGCATTTT,CAISEDQAGQPQHF
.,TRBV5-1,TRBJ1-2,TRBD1,TGCGCCAGCAGCGGGACAGGGACTGGCTACACCTTC,CASSGTGTGYTF
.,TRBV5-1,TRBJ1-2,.,TGCGCCAGCAGCTTGGGTGGAGTCTATGGCTACACCTTC,CASSLGGVYGYTF
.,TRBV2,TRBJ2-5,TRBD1,TGTGCCAGCAGCCCTGGGACAGGGGGCACTGGAGAGACCCAGTACTTC,CASSPGTGGTGETQYF
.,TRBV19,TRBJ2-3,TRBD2,TGTGCCAGTAGTATACCAAGGGGTGCGGGAGGAAGAGATACGCAGTATTTT,CASSIPRGAGGRDTQYF
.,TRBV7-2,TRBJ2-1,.,TGTGCCAGCAGCCCCCTCTTGTACGACTGGGAGCAGTTCTTC,CASSPLLYDWEQFF
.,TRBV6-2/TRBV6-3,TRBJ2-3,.,TGTGCCAGCAGTTACTCGGCTAGCACAGATACGCAGTATTTT,CASSYSASTDTQYF
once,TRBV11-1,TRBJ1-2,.,TGTGCCAGCAGCCTCGCCCCGGGGGGGGCTCCCTATGGCTACACCTTC,CASSLAPGGAPYGYTF
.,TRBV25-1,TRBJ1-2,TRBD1,TGTGCCAGCAGTCAGGGGGCCACTTACTATGGCTACACCTTC,CASSQGATYYGYTF
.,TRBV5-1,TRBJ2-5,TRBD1,TGCGCCAGCAGAATCGGGACAGCAAGGACCCAGTACTTC,CASRIGTARTQYF
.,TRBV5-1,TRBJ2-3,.,TGCGCCAGCAGCTTGGTCACAGCCACAGATACGCAGTATTTT,CASSLVTATDTQYF
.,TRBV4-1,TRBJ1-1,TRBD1,TGCGCCAGCAGCCCGTTGGGACAGGGGGCCAGAACAAGTGAAGCTTTCTTT,CASSPLGQGARTSEAFF
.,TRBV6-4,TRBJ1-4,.,TGTGCCACGTATTACCCGCTCGGAAAACTGTTTTTT,CATYYPLGKLFF
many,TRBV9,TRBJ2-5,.,TGTGCCAGCAGCGTAGAGTCAGGGGATAGGACCCAGTACTTC,CASSVESGDRTQYF
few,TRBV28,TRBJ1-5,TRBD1,TGTGCCAGCAGTTATACGGGACAGGAGTACCAGCCCCAGCATTTT,CASSYTGQEYQPQHF
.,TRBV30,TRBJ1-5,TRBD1,TGTGCCTGGAGTGGAGGGGGCGCGGGCAATCAGCCCCAGCATTTT,CAWSGGGAGNQPQHF
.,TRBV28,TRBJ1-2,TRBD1,TGTGCCAGCAGGCTCCAGGGGGTTGGCTACACCTTC,CASRLQGVGYTF
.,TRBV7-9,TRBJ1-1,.,TGTGCCAGCAGCCCAGGGTCGCCACCTGAAGCTTTCTTT,CASSPGSPPEAFF
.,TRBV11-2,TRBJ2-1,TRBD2,TGTGCCAGCAGCCCCGGGACTAGCGGGAGGGCCTACAATGAGCAGTTCTTC,CASSPGTSGRAYNEQFF
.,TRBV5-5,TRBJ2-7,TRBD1,TGTGCCAGCTCCAGGGGTATAGGACAGGGGACCTACGAGCAGTACTTC,CASSRGIGQGTYEQYF
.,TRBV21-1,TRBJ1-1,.,TGTGCCACCACAGGGGGCAGGGACACTGAAGCTTTCTTT,CATTGGRDTEAFF
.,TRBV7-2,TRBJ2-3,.,TGTGCCAGCAGCCTAGAGGGGATTGGTACAGATACGCAGTATTTT,CASSLEGIGTDTQYF
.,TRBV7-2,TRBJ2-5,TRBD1,TGTGCCAGCAGTCATACAGGGGTGGGGACCCAGTACTTC,CASSHTGVGTQYF
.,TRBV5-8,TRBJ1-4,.,TGTGCCAGCACCTCGGTTGCAACTAATGAAAAACTGTTTTTT,CASTSVATNEKLFF
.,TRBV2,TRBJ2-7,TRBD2,TGTGCCAGCAGTCTAGCGGGAGGCTCCTACGAGCAGTACTTC,CASSLAGGSYEQYF
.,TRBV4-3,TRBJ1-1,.,TGCGCCAGCAGCCAAGAATCAGGGATGAACACTGAAGCTTTCTTT,CASSQESGMNTEAFF
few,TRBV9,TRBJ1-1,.,TGTGCCAGCAGCGCACACATTGCGAACACTGAAGCTTTCTTT,CASSAHIANTEAFF
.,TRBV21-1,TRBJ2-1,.,TGTGCCAGCAGCAAAGTTGATAGCGGAAGACATGGGCAGTTCTTC,CASSKVDSGRHGQFF
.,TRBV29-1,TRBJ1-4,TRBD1,TGCAGCGGCCAAGGGACAGGGGACGAAAAACTGTTTTTT,CSGQGTGDEKLFF
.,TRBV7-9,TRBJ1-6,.,TGTGCCAGCAGCTTAGACACAAATAATTCACCCCTCCACTTT,CASSLDTNNSPLHF
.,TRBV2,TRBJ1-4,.,TGTGCCAGCAGCCTCGGGTCGAAGTATGAAAAACTGTTTTTT,CASSLGSKYEKLFF
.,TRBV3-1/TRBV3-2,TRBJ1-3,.,TGTGCCAGCAGCCAAACGGGGAACACCATATATTTT,CASSQTGNTIYF
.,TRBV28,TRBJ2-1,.,TGTGCCAGCAGCGCGCTCGCAGGGATGAGATCCTACAATGAGCAGTTCTTC,CASSALAGMRSYNEQFF
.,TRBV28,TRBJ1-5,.,TGTGCCAGCACCCTTGACAGTCCCAATAGCAATCAGCCCCAGCATTTT,CASTLDSPNSNQPQHF
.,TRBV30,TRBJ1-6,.,TGTGCCCGCCAGTCCGGGGTTAATTCACCCCTCCACTTT,CARQSGVNSPLHF
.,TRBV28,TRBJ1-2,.,TGTGCCAGCAGTTTAACCCGCAGTGGCTATGGCTACACCTTC,CASSLTRSGYGYTF
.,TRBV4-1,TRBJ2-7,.,TGCGCCAGCAGCCATATCCGGGGGTACGAGCAGTACTTC,CASSHIRGYEQYF